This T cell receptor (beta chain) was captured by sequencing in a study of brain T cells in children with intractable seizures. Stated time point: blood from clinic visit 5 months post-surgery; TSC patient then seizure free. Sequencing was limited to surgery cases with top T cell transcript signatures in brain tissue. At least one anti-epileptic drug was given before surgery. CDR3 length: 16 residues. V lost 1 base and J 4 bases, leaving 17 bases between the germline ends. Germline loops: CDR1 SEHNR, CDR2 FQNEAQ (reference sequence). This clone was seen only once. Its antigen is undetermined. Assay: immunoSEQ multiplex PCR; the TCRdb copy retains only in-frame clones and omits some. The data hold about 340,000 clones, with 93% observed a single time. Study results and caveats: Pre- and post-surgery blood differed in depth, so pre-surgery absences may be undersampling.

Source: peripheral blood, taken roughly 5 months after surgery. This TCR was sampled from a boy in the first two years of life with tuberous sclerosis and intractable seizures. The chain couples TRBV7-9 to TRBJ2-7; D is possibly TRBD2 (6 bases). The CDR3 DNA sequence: TGTGCCAGCAGCTTAGGGGGCGCGGGGATCGGGTACGAGCAGTACTTC. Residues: CASSLGGAGIGYEQYF.